One and the same sample provided the 3 T cell receptor beta chains below, sequenced in a study of cytomegalovirus exposure and HLA in healthy donors. It was with 60 Vbeta and 13 Jbeta primers that the PCR ran. This table comes from immunoSEQ multiplex PCR, and its TCRdb copy is limited to in-frame clones, with some not included. The sample shows under 150,000 clones, roughly 77% of them seen only once. The sequencing input was PBMCs. The receptors were gathered from a woman aged 40 to 50 in good health and CMV-seropositive.

The chain uses TRBV20-1 and TRBJ1-2; D unclear. Germline values: CDR1 DFQATT, CDR2 SNEGSKA (reference sequence). Trimming took 1 base from V and 7 from J, leaving 7 bases between them. The CDR3 consists of 11 residues. Here the CDR3 DNA reads TGCAGTGCTAGAGGGCTTTTTGGCTACACCTTC. This codes for CSARGLFGYTF.

The chain is built from TRBV4-2 and TRBJ2-2; 12 nucleotides line up with TRBD2. The V gene end was trimmed by 1 base and the J gene end by 3 bases; junction bases not matched to a gene: 0. The CDR3 has 16 residues. Germline V lookup: CDR1 LGHNA, CDR2 YNFKEQ. CDR3 sequence reads: CASSQGLAGDTGELFF. DNA of the CDR3: TGTGCCAGCAGCCAAGGACTAGCGGGAGACACCGGGGAGCTGTTTTTT.

V usage is TRBV27 and J usage is TRBJ2-1; D remains ambiguous. The CDR3 has 14 residues. Trimming took 7 bases from V and 4 from J, leaving 14 bases between them. CDR1 is MNHEY and CDR2 is SMNVEV in the germline V gene (reference sequence). For the CDR3, the DNA is TGTGCCAGCAAAGGTCCCTGGGCTTACAATGAGCAGTTCTTC. It is translated as CASKGPWAYNEQFF.